This TCR beta chain was sequenced for a study of blood T cell repertoires in COVID-19. The repertoire was sequenced with immunoSEQ multiplex PCR; TCRdb's copy has only in-frame clones and lacks some. The sample carries under 15,000 clones, roughly 91% recorded once. Trimming removed 3 bases at V and 2 bases at J, with 13 bases between. Germline CDR1 is KGHSH and CDR2 is LQKENI. The CDR3 has 15 amino acids. The TCR sequence derives from a woman in her 70s with active COVID-19. Sequencing was carried out using peripheral blood. J is TRBJ2-5 and V is TRBV18, with D perhaps matching TRBD1 (5 bases). The CDR3 DNA follows: TGTGCCAGCTCACCCGCTACAGGCCTTCAAGAGACCCAGTACTTC. It translates to CASSPATGLQETQYF.